What follows are 31 T cell receptor beta chains derived from one specimen sequenced in a study of TIL therapy for anti-PD-1-resistant metastatic lung cancer. Time point denoted: pre-treatment sample, taken before nivolumab and TIL therapy. This was the immunoSEQ v3 assay. TCRdb's table, derived via immunoSEQ multiplex PCR, lists solely in-frame clones and lacks some. This sample yields around 59,000 clones, of which roughly two thirds are seen a single time; around 6.6% belongs to the top ten. Sequenced here: blood, sampled at baseline. Receptors originate from a person aged 25 to 79 with non-small cell lung cancer.

The gene calls are TRBV7-6 and TRBJ1-4; no definite D call. V was clipped by 4 bases and J by 1 base, with 22 bases between them. CDR1 is SGHVS, CDR2 FNYEAQ, per germline. CDR3 size: 19 residues. The CDR3 region has the DNA TGTGCCAGCAGCTCTCGGACGGGCTCTAGTGGGGTAACTAATGAAAAACTGTTTTTT. Translated: CASSSRTGSSGVTNEKLFF.

The chain couples TRBV5-4 to TRBJ2-7; 8 nucleotides agree with TRBD1. Per germline, CDR1 SGHNT and CDR2 YYREEE (reference sequence). The length of the CDR3 is 15 residues. V was pared by 4 bases and J by 1 base, with 7 bases of the junction left unmatched. The CDR3 DNA is TGTGCCAGCAGCCCACCGGGACAGGTTTCCTACGAGCAGTACTTC. It is translated as CASSPPGQVSYEQYF.

The CDR3 is CASSSRDSGSAQHF. CDR3 coding DNA: TGTGCCAGCTCAAGCCGGGACAGTGGGTCCGCCCAGCATTTT. This chain links TRBV18 with TRBJ1-5; TRBD1 aligns across 7 bases. CDR3 length: 14 residues. Germline lookup yields CDR1 KGHSH and CDR2 LQKENI. With 5 bases clipped from V and 11 bases from J, the junction kept 12 bases outside the gene matches.

This sequence joins TRBV4-2 and TRBJ2-1; D call uncertain. Trimming shortened V by 4 bases and J by 2 bases, and 15 bases separated the two germline ends. CDR3 size: 16 residues. Germline lookup yields CDR1 LGHNA and CDR2 YNFKEQ. The CDR3 here is CASSLRGYVAYNEQFF. DNA of the CDR3: TGTGCCAGCAGCCTGCGAGGCTACGTCGCCTACAATGAGCAGTTCTTC.

V gene TRBV7-6 combines with J gene TRBJ2-2, with D perhaps TRBD1 (5 bases). V was trimmed by 1 base and J by 3 bases, leaving 6 bases between them. Germline CDR1 reads SGHVS; CDR2 reads FNYEAQ. The CDR3 is made up of 14 amino acids. The CDR3 nucleotides read TGTGCCAGCAGCTTAGTAGGGGACACCGGGGAGCTGTTTTTT. Translation gives CASSLVGDTGELFF.

This chain joins TRBV2 and TRBJ2-5, with D possibly being TRBD2 (5 bases). The CDR3 covers 14 residues. With 1 base removed from V and 1 base from J, the gap between germline ends came to 7 bases. In germline, CDR1 is SNHLY, CDR2 FYNNEI. CDR3 in DNA: TGTGCCAGCAGTGAAGGGCGGGCCCAAGAGACCCAGTACTTC. Translation: CASSEGRAQETQYF.

This clone was seen a handful of times. This rearrangement joins TRBV11-2 to TRBJ2-7; D unclear. The CDR3 is 14 residues long. The germline V gene encodes CDR1 SGHAT and CDR2 FQNNGV. With 0 bases removed from V and 3 bases from J, the gap between germline ends came to 9 bases. CDR3 bases: TGTGCCAGCAGCTTAGATTACCTGAGCTACGAGCAGTACTTC. It codes for CASSLDYLSYEQYF.

This chain joins TRBV30 and TRBJ2-5; TRBD2 aligns across 9 bases. Germline CDR1 reads GTSNPN; CDR2 reads SVGIG (reference sequence). The CDR3 spans 15 residues. The V and J ends lost 2 bases and 4 bases, in that order; junction bases with no gene match: 8. The CDR3 sequence: CAWSRSGGGTETQYF. In nucleotides, the CDR3 is TGTGCCTGGAGTCGTAGCGGGGGAGGGACAGAGACCCAGTACTTC.

This CDR3 is CASSQDRAADTQYF. The CDR3 DNA follows: TGTGCCAGCAGCCAAGATCGAGCAGCAGATACGCAGTATTTT. The rearrangement joins TRBV14 to TRBJ2-3; unclear D gene. The CDR3 loop spans 14 amino acids. Between the trimmed V and J ends, which lost 0 bases and 4 bases, there was a span of 8 bases. Germline lookup yields CDR1 SGHDN and CDR2 FVKESK.

This chain uses TRBV9 with TRBJ2-3; D is unresolved. This CDR3 has 13 residues. Deletions cut 0 bases from V and 4 bases from J, with 6 bases between. Germline V lookup: CDR1 SGDLS, CDR2 YYNGEE. The CDR3 loop is CASSVVAADTQYF. The CDR3 DNA sequence: TGTGCCAGCAGCGTAGTCGCTGCAGATACGCAGTATTTT.

The V and J genes are TRBV5-1 and TRBJ1-3; 7 nucleotides agree with TRBD1. V lost 4 bases and J lost 1; bases outside the gene matches: 14. CDR3 length: 18 amino acids. The germline V gene has CDR1 SGHRS and CDR2 YFSETQ. This CDR3 is CASSLSMTGSGSGNTIYF. In nucleotides, the CDR3 is TGCGCCAGCAGCCTTTCAATGACAGGGTCAGGATCTGGAAACACCATATATTTT. Full variable domain (rest looked up from reference TRBV5-1 and TRBJ1-3): KAGVTQTPRYLIKTRGQQVTLSCSPISGHRSVSWYQQTPGQGLQFLFEYFSETQRNKGNFPGRFSGRQFSNSRSEMNVSTLELGDSALYLCASSLSMTGSGSGNTIYFGEGSWLTVV.

This clone was seen more than once but under ten times. CDR3 amino acids: CASSPGQGSPYEQYF. The CDR3 DNA follows: TGTGCCAGCAGTCCCGGACAGGGTAGTCCCTACGAGCAGTACTTC. The rearrangement joins TRBV28 to TRBJ2-7, with 8 positions matching TRBD1. In germline, CDR1 is MDHEN, CDR2 SYDVKM. V shed 5 bases and J 2 bases; nucleotides not matched to a gene: 8. The CDR3 has 15 residues.

This clone has just a few counts. The chain uses TRBV5-1 and TRBJ1-1; D remains ambiguous. The CDR3 contains 14 residues. CDR1 and CDR2 (germline): SGHRS, YFSETQ. The V and J ends lost 2 bases and 0 bases respectively, with 8 bases between them. CDR3 in DNA: TGCGCCAGCAGCTTATTGCAGGTGAACACTGAAGCTTTCTTT. It encodes CASSLLQVNTEAFF.

Remarks on this clone: A much larger clonotype is one base distant, so this may be a read error. The chain carries TRBV7-3 and TRBJ1-1; D call uncertain. The germline V gene encodes CDR1 SGHTA and CDR2 FQGTGA. The CDR3 contains 13 residues. The ends were cut back, 5 bases at V and 1 base at J, with 8 bases in the middle. In nucleotides, the CDR3 is TGTGCCAGCAGCAATGGACCGAACACTGAAGCTTTCTTT. Residues: CASSNGPNTEAFF.

V is TRBV11-2 and J is TRBJ2-1, with TRBD2 identical over 9 bases. The V and J ends lost 4 bases and 6 bases, in that order; junction bases with no gene match: 10. The length of the CDR3 is 16 residues. Germline CDR1 reads SGHAT; CDR2 reads FQNNGV. For the CDR3, the DNA is TGTGCCAGCAGCTCACAACTAGCGGGTAACTCCAATGAGCAGTTCTTC. It codes for CASSSQLAGNSNEQFF. Drawing the rest from reference TRBV11-2 and TRBJ2-1, the complete variable domain is EAGVAQSPRYKIIEKRQSVAFWCNPISGHATLYWYQQILGQGPKLLIQFQNNGVVDDSQLPKDRFSAERLKGVDSTLKIQPAKLEDSAVYLCASSSQLAGNSNEQFFGPGTRLTVL.

V and J are TRBV11-2 and TRBJ2-5; 8 bases are a match to TRBD2. The CDR3 consists of 14 residues. The V gene's germline CDR1 is SGHAT and CDR2 FQNNGV. Losses at the gene ends were 2 bases for V and 3 bases for J; bases not matched to a gene: 2. The CDR3 nucleotides are TGTGCCAGCAGCTTATCGGGGGGGGAAGAGACCCAGTACTTC. It is translated as CASSLSGGEETQYF.

This clone was seen only a few times. The CDR3 reads CASSPRWSGGTEQFF. The DNA for the CDR3 is TGTGCCAGCAGCCCACGGTGGTCGGGGGGCACTGAGCAGTTCTTC. The gene calls are TRBV14 and TRBJ2-1; D possibly corresponds to TRBD2 (7 bases). Looked up from germline, CDR1 is SGHDN and CDR2 is FVKESK. Trimming shortened V by 4 bases and J by 9 bases, and 19 bases separated the two germline ends. CDR3 length: 15 residues.

CDR3 protein: CASSPGVPNQPQHF. The CDR3 DNA is TGTGCCAGCTCACCAGGGGTCCCCAATCAGCCCCAGCATTTT. The chain uses TRBV18 and TRBJ1-5, with unresolved D. V was cut by 2 bases and J by 3 bases, with 8 bases left in between. Germline CDR1 is KGHSH and CDR2 is LQKENI. The CDR3 totals 14 residues.

This chain connects TRBV5-6 to TRBJ1-2; 7 bases align to TRBD1. The V gene's germline CDR1 is SGHDT and CDR2 YYEEEE. The V gene end was trimmed by 3 bases and the J gene end by 4 bases; junction bases not matched to a gene: 3. This CDR3 has 13 residues. The chain's CDR3 is CASSSTGVYGYTF. As DNA, the CDR3 is TGTGCCAGCAGCTCCACAGGGGTCTATGGCTACACCTTC.

This clone was seen a handful of times. The chain uses TRBV5-4 and TRBJ2-3, with TRBD2 matching 12 bases. This CDR3 comprises 16 residues. Germline CDR1 reads SGHNT; CDR2 reads YYREEE (reference sequence). Germline trimming cut 4 bases from V and 5 bases from J; bases unmatched to any gene: 8. CDR3 loop: CASSPLAGGPGDTQYF. In DNA, the CDR3 is TGTGCCAGCAGCCCTCTAGCGGGGGGGCCAGGAGATACGCAGTATTTT. Together with reference TRBV5-4 and TRBJ2-3, the CDR3 gives the full variable domain: ETGVTQSPTHLIKTRGQQVTLRCSSQSGHNTVSWYQQALGQGPQFIFQYYREEENGRGNFPPRFSGLQFPNYSSELNVNALELDDSALYLCASSPLAGGPGDTQYFGPGTRLTVL.

This chain links TRBV13 with TRBJ2-3, with 13 bases matching TRBD2. The CDR3 contains 18 residues. Germline V gives CDR1 PRHDT, CDR2 FYEKMQ (reference sequence). The V gene end was trimmed by 9 bases and the J gene end by 0 bases; junction bases not matched to a gene: 12. CDR3 protein: CASGWTSGSFGSTDTQYF. CDR3 DNA: TGTGCCAGTGGATGGACTAGCGGGAGTTTCGGGAGCACAGATACGCAGTATTTT. Full variable domain (outside the CDR3, taken from reference TRBV13 and TRBJ2-3): AAGVIQSPRHLIKEKRETATLKCYPIPRHDTVYWYQQGPGQDPQFLISFYEKMQSDKGSIPDRFSAQQFSDYHSELNMSSLELGDSALYFCASGWTSGSFGSTDTQYFGPGTRLTVL.

This chain links TRBV18 with TRBJ2-6; D gene ambiguous. Trimming left V 2 bases short and J 1 base short, with 15 bases between. Germline loops: CDR1 KGHSH, CDR2 LQKENI. The CDR3 covers 18 residues. CDR3 nucleotide sequence: TGTGCCAGCTCACCAATAACGCCCGTTGGTTCTGGGGCCAACGTCCTGACTTTC. Translation gives CASSPITPVGSGANVLTF.

V usage is TRBV4-2 and J usage is TRBJ2-7; possibly TRBD2 for D (5 bases). The germline CDR1 and CDR2 sequences are LGHNA and YNFKEQ. Between the trimmed V and J ends, which lost 1 base and 3 bases, there was a span of 10 bases. The CDR3 totals 14 residues. DNA of the CDR3: TGTGCCAGCAGCCAAGGGGGTAGCGTCTACGAGCAGTACTTC. Protein: CASSQGGSVYEQYF.

The chain joins TRBV6-1 to TRBJ2-1, with 8 positions matching TRBD1. The V gene end was trimmed by 6 bases and the J gene end by 7 bases; junction bases not matched to a gene: 8. The CDR3 is made up of 14 amino acids. Germline V gene lookup returns CDR1 MNHNS and CDR2 SASEGT. The CDR3 is CASRPWTGRNEQFF. CDR3 DNA: TGTGCCAGCAGGCCCTGGACAGGGCGAAATGAGCAGTTCTTC.

The J gene is TRBJ2-5, the V gene TRBV10-2; D perhaps matches TRBD2 (6 bases). From germline, CDR1 is WSHSY and CDR2 SAAADI. Trimming shortened V by 7 bases and J by 3 bases, and 12 bases separated the two germline ends. The CDR3 has 13 amino acids. CDR3 coding DNA: TGCGCCAGCACCCGTGGAGGGGAAGAGACCCAGTACTTC. Its translation: CASTRGGEETQYF.

The chain joins TRBV11-3 to TRBJ1-1; TRBD1 might be the D (5 bases). Trimming left V 5 bases short and J 4 bases short, with 8 bases between. CDR1 is SGHNT and CDR2 is YENEEA in the germline V gene. The CDR3 runs to 12 residues. The DNA of the CDR3 is TGTGCCAGCAGCACAACAGGCACTGAAGCTTTCTTT. Translating it yields CASSTTGTEAFF.

The chain has TRBV7-2 and TRBJ2-3; the D is unclear. CDR1 is SGHTA, CDR2 FQGNSA, per germline. The V and J ends lost 5 bases and 7 bases respectively, with 19 bases between them. CDR3 length: 15 amino acids. The CDR3 region has the DNA TGTGCCAGCAGCCACGGGCAGGCTAATTTATATACGCAGTATTTT. Amino acid sequence: CASSHGQANLYTQYF.

The CDR3 region has the DNA TGCGCCAGCAGCTGGCAGGGGGAGAGGGGTACTGAAGCTTTCTTT. It specifies CASSWQGERGTEAFF. The chain couples TRBV5-1 to TRBJ1-1, with 7 bases identical to TRBD1. CDR3 size: 15 residues. J lost 5 bases, V lost 3 bases, and 10 bases had no gene match. CDR1 SGHRS and CDR2 YFSETQ come from the germline V gene.

V usage is TRBV9 and J usage is TRBJ2-3; TRBD2 agrees at 7 bases. There are 15 residues in the CDR3. With 1 base clipped from V and 0 bases from J, the junction kept 2 bases outside the gene matches. Per germline, CDR1 SGDLS and CDR2 YYNGEE. The CDR3 loop is CASSVSRESTDTQYF. The CDR3 DNA follows: TGTGCCAGCAGCGTATCGCGGGAGAGCACAGATACGCAGTATTTT.

The CDR3 is CASSPPSGDSRETQYF. CDR3 nucleotides: TGTGCCAGCTCACCACCGTCCGGGGACAGTCGTGAGACCCAGTACTTC. V gene TRBV18 combines with J gene TRBJ2-5, with TRBD1 matching 7 bases. This CDR3 contains 16 residues. Trimming at V came to 0 bases and at J to 5 bases, leaving 9 bases not matched to a gene. Germline assignment: CDR1 KGHSH and CDR2 LQKENI.

This clone was seen a few times. The rearrangement links TRBV7-3 to TRBJ1-5; TRBD1 is a possible D gene (5 bases). Trimming stripped 5 bases from V and 7 bases from J, with 12 bases between. The CDR3 is 13 residues long. The germline CDR1 and CDR2 sequences are SGHTA and FQGTGA. The CDR3 reads CASSVQGGQPQHF. CDR3 bases: TGTGCCAGCAGCGTGCAGGGAGGACAGCCCCAGCATTTT.